Below are 8 T cell receptor beta chains sequenced from a single sample in a study of shared T cell receptors in the human thymus. Repertoires were generated with immunoSEQ multiplex PCR, while TCRdb's copy carries only in-frame clones and drops some. The repertoire holds over 450,000 clones, about 84% seen once, with roughly 0.013% in the top ten. These data were also filed under a second study, of human thymus T cells.

Sequencing was performed on thymocytes. These receptors all come from a boy under two years old with a congenital heart defect.

The CDR3 DNA reads as TGCGCCAGCAGTGAGTCGTCGGAGGCACCGTCCTACAATGAGCAGTTCTTC. This translates into CASSESSEAPSYNEQFF. The chain has TRBV10-2 and TRBJ2-1, with D possibly TRBD2 on 5 matching bases. This CDR3 has 17 amino acids. Trimming removed 0 bases at V and 1 base at J, with 13 bases between. Germline CDR1 is WSHSY and CDR2 is SAAADI.

This clone was seen only once. For the CDR3, the DNA is TGTGCCAGCAGTTTGCCAGACAGGGGGAACAGGGATAGCAATCAGCCCCAGCATTTT. This sequence encodes CASSLPDRGNRDSNQPQHF. The V and J genes are TRBV28 and TRBJ1-5; 9 bases map to TRBD1. The CDR3 has 19 amino acids. The junction had 12 bases not matched to a gene; V was cut back by 3 bases and J by 0 bases. Germline values: CDR1 MDHEN, CDR2 SYDVKM.

J is TRBJ2-3 and V is TRBV28; 10 bases fit TRBD2. Unmatched junction bases numbered 5, after V lost 3 bases and J lost 8 bases. This CDR3 is built from 14 residues. CDR1 and CDR2 from the germline V gene are MDHEN and SYDVKM. CDR3 coding DNA: TGTGCCAGCAGTTTTGGGCTAGCGGGAGCTACGCAGTATTTT. Translated: CASSFGLAGATQYF. Full variable domain (missing parts from reference TRBV28 and TRBJ2-3): DVKVTQSSRYLVKRTGEKVFLECVQDMDHENMFWYRQDPGLGLRLIYFSYDVKMKEKGDIPEGYSVSREKKERFSLILESASTNQTSMYLCASSFGLAGATQYFGPGTRLTVL.

This chain joins TRBV4-3 and TRBJ2-7; TRBD2 aligns across 14 bases. The J segment lost 6 bases and the V segment lost 4 bases, leaving 20 bases of the junction unmatched. The CDR3 extends over 20 amino acids. Germline CDR1 and CDR2: LGHNA and YSLEER. The CDR3 loop is CASSRCTGTSGSKIMGEQYF. The DNA of the CDR3 is TGCGCCAGCAGCCGATGTACTGGGACTAGCGGGAGCAAAATTATGGGCGAGCAGTACTTC.

The V call is TRBV15, the J call TRBJ1-2, with D tentatively TRBD1 (6 bases). The CDR3 spans 15 residues. Germline lookup yields CDR1 LNHNV and CDR2 YYDKDF (reference sequence). The V and J ends lost 5 bases and 8 bases respectively, with 21 bases between them. CDR3 residues: CATSGTKQGVNGYTF. Here the CDR3 DNA reads TGTGCCACCAGCGGGACAAAACAGGGAGTCAACGGCTACACCTTC.

This chain uses TRBV5-6 with TRBJ2-7, with 14 nucleotides matching TRBD2. Germline-derived CDR1 and CDR2 are SGHDT and YYEEEE. This CDR3 has 16 amino acids. Unmatched junction bases numbered 6, after V lost 3 bases and J lost 4 bases. CDR3 amino acids: CASSSGTSGRRYEQYF. The CDR3 DNA sequence: TGTGCCAGCAGCTCAGGGACTAGCGGGAGACGGTACGAGCAGTACTTC.

The rearrangement uses TRBV5-1 and TRBJ2-3, with D perhaps matching TRBD2 (5 bases). The V end lost 1 base, the J end lost 9 bases, and 9 bases lay between the germline ends. The CDR3 has 12 residues. Per germline, CDR1 SGHRS and CDR2 YFSETQ. In nucleotides, the CDR3 is TGCGCCAGCAGCTTGAAAGGAGGAACGCAGTATTTT. This translates into CASSLKGGTQYF.

This rearrangement joins TRBV12-5 to TRBJ2-1; TRBD2 matches 9 bases. CDR1 is LGHNT and CDR2 is FRNRAP in the germline V gene. With 4 bases clipped from V and 6 bases from J, the junction kept 7 bases outside the gene matches. The CDR3 totals 15 residues. For the CDR3, the DNA is TGTGCTAGTGGTTCCTTCCGCGGGAGGGCCAATGAGCAGTTCTTC. This translates into CASGSFRGRANEQFF.